This paragraph covers one T cell receptor beta chain sequence. No antigen is known for it. The CDR3 consists of 13 residues. The DNA sequence is not available. Germline CDR1 is SGHTA and CDR2 is FQGNSA. TCRdb's table, derived via immunoSEQ multiplex PCR, lists solely in-frame clones and lacks some. This table holds approximately 6,400 clones. This sample was included in a study of synovial regulatory T cells in juvenile arthritis. Study findings and constraints: Synovial Teff and blood CPL repertoires partially overlapped with iaTreg TCR repertoires, which were largely patient-private. iaTreg cells shared more CDR3 sequences with synovial Tregs than other blood Tregs did.

The chain joins TRBV7-2 to TRBJ1-1. Specimen: Treg cells from blood. Sample subset: remaining (HLA-DR-negative) circulating blood Treg cells. The sequence was obtained from a donor aged 2-30 years with juvenile idiopathic arthritis. This chain's CDR3 is CASSIRPSTEAFF.